The rows below give T cell receptor beta chains drawn from one sample of a study of PD-L1 blockade in urothelial cancer. Here immunoSEQ multiplex PCR was the method, and the copy in TCRdb shows in-frame clones only, minus some. The sample consists of 40,000 to 55,000 clones, roughly 89% of them appearing once. The material was PBMCs, obtained around atezolizumab (anti-PD-L1) treatment. The origin of the receptors is a man aged 65 to 79 with urothelial cancer. The CDR3 runs from the conserved cysteine through the conserved F or W. The order of the fields is V gene, J gene, D gene, clone size, CDR3 DNA, CDR3 protein. A D gene is named only where the DNA matches it firmly. Not every row has a clone size; where given, it reads once, few, many or a size class.

>TRBV5-6|TRBJ2-7|TRBD1|few
TGTGCCAGCAGCTTCAGGGGGGAGCAGTACTTC
CASSFRGEQYF
>TRBV5-1|TRBJ2-1|TRBD1|.
TGCGCCAGCAGCAGAACCGGGACAGCCTCCTACAATGAGCAGTTCTTC
CASSRTGTASYNEQFF
>TRBV30|TRBJ2-2|.|.
TGTGCCTGGAGTGCGGCGAACACCGGGGAGCTGTTTTTT
CAWSAANTGELFF
>TRBV7-6|TRBJ2-5|TRBD2|.
TGTGCCAGCAGCGTCCTAGCGGGAGGGGGGCAAGAGACCCAGTACTTC
CASSVLAGGGQETQYF
>TRBV19|TRBJ2-3|.|.
TGTGCCAGTAGTAGGCGCACAGATACGCAGTATTTT
CASSRRTDTQYF
>TRBV19|TRBJ1-1|.|once
TGTGCCAGCCTTTCAAGCACAGGGACGTACACTGAAGCTTTCTTT
CASLSSTGTYTEAFF
>TRBV19|TRBJ2-7|TRBD2|.
TGTGCCAGTAGTGCTTCTAGCGGGCCCTACGAGCAGTACTTC
CASSASSGPYEQYF
>TRBV7-8|TRBJ1-3|.|.
TGTGCCAGCAGCGCCGGGACAACTGGAAACACCATATATTTT
CASSAGTTGNTIYF
>TRBV7-9|TRBJ1-1|.|.
TGTGCCAGCAGCCTAACCCCGCCCGGCACTGAAGCTTTCTTT
CASSLTPPGTEAFF
>TRBV27|TRBJ1-2|.|.
TGTGCCAGCAGTGTAACCCAGCGTTATGGCTACACCTTC
CASSVTQRYGYTF
>TRBV29-1|TRBJ2-1|TRBD1|.
TGCAGCGCATTAACGGGGCAGGGGGTGCATGAGCAGTTCTTC
CSALTGQGVHEQFF
>TRBV2|TRBJ1-4|.|once
TGTGCCAGCAGCTTTGACAGAAAACTGTTTTTT
CASSFDRKLFF
>TRBV5-4|TRBJ1-1|TRBD1|.
TGTGCCAGCAGCTTTGGGACAGTGAACACTGAAGCTTTCTTT
CASSFGTVNTEAFF
>TRBV25-1|TRBJ1-6|TRBD1|once
TGTGCCACCCGGGGGACAGGGAATTCACCCCTCCACTTT
CATRGTGNSPLHF
>TRBV28|TRBJ1-2|.|.
TGTGCCAGCAGTTTCGCAGGTGATAACTATGGCTACACCTTC
CASSFAGDNYGYTF
>TRBV6-1|TRBJ2-7|TRBD2|.
TGTGCCAGCACAACTAGCGGGGGTTACGAGCAGTACTTC
CASTTSGGYEQYF
>TRBV5-1|TRBJ1-1|.|few
TGCGCCAGCAGCCCCGGACAGAACACTGAAGCTTTCTTT
CASSPGQNTEAFF
>TRBV5-1|TRBJ2-7|.|.
TGCGCCAGCAGCCCCGGGGATAGCGGATACTACGAGCAGTACTTC
CASSPGDSGYYEQYF
>TRBV5-1|TRBJ2-1|TRBD2|.
TGCGCCAGCAGCTCTTCGGGACTAGCAGCCAATGAGCAGTTCTTC
CASSSSGLAANEQFF
>TRBV29-1|TRBJ2-7|TRBD2|.
TGCAGCGTCGCGGGACTAGCGGGACTCTCCTACGAGCAGTACTTC
CSVAGLAGLSYEQYF
>TRBV7-9|TRBJ2-2|.|.
TGTGCCAGCAGCGGGGAGGACAGGTGGAACACCGGGGAGCTGTTTTTT
CASSGEDRWNTGELFF
>TRBV5-1|TRBJ2-3|.|.
TGCGCCAGCAGCTTGGCCCTCTCGAGCGCAGATACGCAGTATTTT
CASSLALSSADTQYF
>TRBV6-6|TRBJ2-7|TRBD1|.
TGTGCCAGCAGTCGGACAGGGTTCCACGAGCAGTACTTC
CASSRTGFHEQYF
>TRBV7-6|TRBJ2-5|.|once
TGTGCCAGCAGCTTAGCCGAGCGGGCGGGGACCCAGTACTTC
CASSLAERAGTQYF
>TRBV7-9|TRBJ2-7|TRBD2|once
TGTGCCAGCAGCGAACCGGGACTAGCCTCCGAGCAGTACTTC
CASSEPGLASEQYF
>TRBV6-7|TRBJ2-7|.|.
TGTGCCAGCAGTTACCCAGGTCCCTCGACCTACGAGCAGTACTTC
CASSYPGPSTYEQYF
>TRBV7-9|TRBJ2-1|TRBD2|.
TGTGCCAGCAGCCACCAGGGGACTAGCGGGAGTCGTGAGCAGTTCTTC
CASSHQGTSGSREQFF